The 2 T cell receptor beta chains below come from one sample, sequenced in a study of blood T cell repertoires in COVID-19. This table comes from immunoSEQ multiplex PCR, and its TCRdb copy is limited to in-frame clones, with some not included. The table shows 110,000 or so clones, with 80% to 85% occurring only once. What was sequenced was peripheral blood. These receptors were taken from a man of 80 years or more with acute or convalescent COVID-19.

This rearrangement joins TRBV6-6 to TRBJ1-2; D gene ambiguous. V lost 2 bases to trimming and J lost 0 bases, with 7 bases between them. The CDR3 is made up of 14 amino acids. Germline assignment: CDR1 MNHNY and CDR2 SVGAGI (reference sequence). The CDR3 DNA sequence: TGTGCCAGCAGTTACCCGGGGACTAACTATGGCTACACCTTC. Its translation: CASSYPGTNYGYTF.

This chain uses TRBV4-1 with TRBJ2-3; tentative D call: TRBD2 (5 bases). CDR1 MGHRA and CDR2 YSYEKL come from the germline V gene. V was clipped by 1 base and J by 2 bases, with 13 bases between them. The CDR3 runs 16 residues. CDR3 sequence reads: CASSQVRTDHTDTQYF. The CDR3 nucleotides are TGCGCCAGCAGCCAAGTGAGGACTGACCACACAGATACGCAGTATTTT.